In its sample, the clone carrying this T cell receptor (beta chain) was seen a few times. The data are from a study of T-cell memory formation after mild COVID-19. TCRdb analysed the 5' RACE reads with MiXCR anew, one entry per CDR3 protein. The sample records some 120,000 distinct CDR3 sequences, approximately 5.9% being singletons. Germline V gene lookup returns CDR1 SGHRS and CDR2 YFSETQ. The CDR3 consists of 17 residues. The J segment lost 2 bases and the V segment lost 1 base, leaving 5 bases of the junction unmatched. The TCR was taken from an adult woman who had mild COVID-19 (a few samples of this study predate the infection). Cell type and time point are not known. The genes are TRBV5-1 and TRBJ2-2; 10 bases line up with TRBD1. Sample: PBMCs or a T cell subset sorted from them (not recorded which). The CDR3, as DNA: TGCGCCAGCAGCTTGTCCTGGACAGGGGGTAACACCGGGGAGCTGTTTTTT. Its protein is CASSLSWTGGNTGELFF.